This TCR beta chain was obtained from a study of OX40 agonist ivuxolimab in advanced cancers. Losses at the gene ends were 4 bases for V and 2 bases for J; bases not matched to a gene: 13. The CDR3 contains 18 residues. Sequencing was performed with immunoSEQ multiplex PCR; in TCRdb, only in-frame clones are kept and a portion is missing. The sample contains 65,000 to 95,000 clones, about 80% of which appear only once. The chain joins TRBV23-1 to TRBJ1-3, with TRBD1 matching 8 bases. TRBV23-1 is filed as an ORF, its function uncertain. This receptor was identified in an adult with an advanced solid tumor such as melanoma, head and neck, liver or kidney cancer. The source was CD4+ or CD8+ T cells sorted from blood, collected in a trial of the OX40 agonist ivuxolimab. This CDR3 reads CASSPRGPTYCPGNTIYF. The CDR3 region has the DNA TGCGCCAGCAGTCCCAGGGGGCCCACATATTGTCCTGGAAACACCATATATTTT.